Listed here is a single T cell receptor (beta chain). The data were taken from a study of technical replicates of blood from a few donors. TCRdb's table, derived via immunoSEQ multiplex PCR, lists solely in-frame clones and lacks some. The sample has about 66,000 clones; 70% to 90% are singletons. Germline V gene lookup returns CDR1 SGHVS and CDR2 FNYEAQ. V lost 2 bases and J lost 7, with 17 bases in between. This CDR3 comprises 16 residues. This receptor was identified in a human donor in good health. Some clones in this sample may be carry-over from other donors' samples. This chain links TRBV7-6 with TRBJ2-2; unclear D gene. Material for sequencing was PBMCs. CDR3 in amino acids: CASSLLTDGPGGELFF. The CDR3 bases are TGTGCCAGCAGCTTACTCACCGACGGTCCGGGCGGGGAGCTGTTTTTT.